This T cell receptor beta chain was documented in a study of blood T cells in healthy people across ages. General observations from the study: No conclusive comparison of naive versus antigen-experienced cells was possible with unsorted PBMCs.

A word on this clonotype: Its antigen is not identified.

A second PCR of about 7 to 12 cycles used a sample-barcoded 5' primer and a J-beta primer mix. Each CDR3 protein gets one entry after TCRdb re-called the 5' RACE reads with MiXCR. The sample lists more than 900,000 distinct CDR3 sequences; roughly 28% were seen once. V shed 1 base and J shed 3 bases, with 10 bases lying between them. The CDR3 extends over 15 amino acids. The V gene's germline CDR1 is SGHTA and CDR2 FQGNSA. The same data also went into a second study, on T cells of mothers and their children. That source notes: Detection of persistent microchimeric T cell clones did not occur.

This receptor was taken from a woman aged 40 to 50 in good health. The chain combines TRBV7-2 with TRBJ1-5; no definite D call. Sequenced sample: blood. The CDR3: CASSLGMGSNQPQHF. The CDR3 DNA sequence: TGTGCCAGCAGCTTAGGTATGGGATCCAATCAGCCCCAGCATTTT.